This T cell receptor beta chain was profiled in a study of T cells expressing NK-cell markers. With respect to this clonotype: Antigen unknown.

From germline, CDR1 is LNHDA and CDR2 SQIVND (reference sequence). CDR3 length: 14 amino acids. Study-level results: Specificity for HCMV among expanded NKG2C+ T cell clones was not established. The CD3+CD56-NKG2C+ fraction was also led by these clonotypes in several donors.

TCRdb reprocessed the 5' RACE reads and keeps a single row for each CDR3 protein, giving no DNA. This sample contains about 460,000 distinct CDR3 sequences. Sequenced sample: blood T cells: a sorted CD56 or NKG2C T cell subset, CD4+ or CD8+ T cells, or bulk PBMC T cells (not recorded which). This sequence was found in a woman aged 50 to 60 in good health. The chain is built from TRBV19 and TRBJ2-5; TCRdb lists TRBD2, though no DNA is available to test this call. The CDR3 protein is CASSATSGKETQYF.